This T cell receptor (beta chain) was obtained from a study of T cells in Graves' hyperthyroidism and ophthalmopathy. Study-wide findings and caveats: Onset of ophthalmopathy came a median 6.5 months after the model predicted it. Most thyroid clonotypes expanded above 0.001 appeared in blood too.

V was clipped by 2 bases and J by 5 bases, with 15 bases between them. CDR3 length: 15 amino acids. The germline V gene has CDR1 KGHSH and CDR2 LQKENI. Hyperthyroidism, newly diagnosed and lasting under 2 months, affected patients aged 18 to 65. Regions amplified from RNA transcripts were the TCR beta CDR3 regions. The HTBI primer set was used in a first-round RT-PCR of the TCR CDR3. TCRdb recomputed calls from the multiplex PCR reads with MiXCR, one row per CDR3 protein. The table has about 350,000 distinct CDR3 sequences, 19% seen once. On this clonotype: The antigen is not known.

V and J are TRBV18 and TRBJ2-5; perhaps TRBD2 as D (6 bases). The sequenced material came from blood. The TCR originated in a woman between 18 and 29 years old with Graves' hyperthyroidism. The CDR3 DNA is TGTGCCAGCTCACCATTGGGACTGATCGCGGAGACCCAGTACTTC. Translation gives CASSPLGLIAETQYF.